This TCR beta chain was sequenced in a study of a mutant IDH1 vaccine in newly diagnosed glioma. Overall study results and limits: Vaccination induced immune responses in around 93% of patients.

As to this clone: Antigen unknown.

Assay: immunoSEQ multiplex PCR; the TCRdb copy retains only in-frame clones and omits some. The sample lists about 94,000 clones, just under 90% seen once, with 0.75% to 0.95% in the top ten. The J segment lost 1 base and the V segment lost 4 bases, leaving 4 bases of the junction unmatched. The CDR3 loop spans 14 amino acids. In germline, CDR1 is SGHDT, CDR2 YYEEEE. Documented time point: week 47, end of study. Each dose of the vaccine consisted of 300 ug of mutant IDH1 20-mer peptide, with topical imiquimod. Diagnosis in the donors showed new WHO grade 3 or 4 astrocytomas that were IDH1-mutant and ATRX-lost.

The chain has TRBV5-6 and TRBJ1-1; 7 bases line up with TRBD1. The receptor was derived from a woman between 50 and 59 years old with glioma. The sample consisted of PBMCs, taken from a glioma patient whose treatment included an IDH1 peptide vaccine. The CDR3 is CASSVGTENTEAFF. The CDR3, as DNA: TGTGCCAGCAGCGTCGGGACAGAGAACACTGAAGCTTTCTTT.